The clone carrying this TCR beta chain has a handful of counts. The data were produced by immunoSEQ multiplex PCR, yet TCRdb's version contains in-frame clones alone and is incomplete. The sample shows around 75,000 clones, roughly 90% of them seen only once. The data are from a study of T cell changes during pregnancy in multiple sclerosis. The receptor was isolated from a female donor in good health, enrolled as a control in a pregnancy study. This sample comprised peripheral blood, obtained in the first trimester of pregnancy.

CDR3 loop: CASSLEVRGPGEQFF. The DNA of the CDR3 is TGTGCCAGCAGCTTGGAGGTCAGGGGGCCGGGTGAGCAGTTCTTC. The chain combines TRBV5-4 with TRBJ2-1, with 8 bases lining up with TRBD1. V shed 0 bases and J 9 bases; nucleotides not matched to a gene: 8. CDR3 size: 15 residues. CDR1 is SGHNT, CDR2 YYREEE, per germline (reference sequence).